This TCR beta chain was documented in a study of shared clonotypes between healthy human individuals. TCRdb's table, derived via immunoSEQ multiplex PCR, lists solely in-frame clones and lacks some. The sample has approximately 2.3 million clones, approximately 95% seen once; the top ten hold under 0.45%. As to this clone: What it binds is unknown.

Points from the study as a whole: A handful of donors held about 5.1% of naive CD4 clonotypes in common.

The material sequenced was naive CD4+ T cells from PBMCs. Subset in this sample: CD45RA+ positively selected. The TCR sequence derives from a man in his late teens or twenties in good health. Some clones in this sample may be carry-over from other donors' samples.

CDR3 amino acids: CSAQDRDTQYF. CDR3 DNA sequence: TGCAGTGCCCAAGACAGGGATACCCAGTACTTC. This sequence joins TRBV20-1 and TRBJ2-5; 7 nucleotides match TRBD1. J lost 8 bases, V lost 6 bases, and 6 bases had no gene match. This CDR3 contains 11 residues. From germline, CDR1 is DFQATT and CDR2 SNEGSKA (reference sequence).